The 28 T cell receptor beta chains presented below share a single source sample, sequenced in a study of cytomegalovirus exposure and HLA in healthy donors. Measured with immunoSEQ multiplex PCR; TCRdb has only the in-frame clones, and not every one. The sample shows some 60,000 clones, approximately 96% of them seen only once. Input material: PBMCs. Receptor source: a man aged 18 to 29 in good health and CMV-seronegative.

This clone was seen only once. This rearrangement joins TRBV27 to TRBJ2-1; D not resolved. Per germline, CDR1 MNHEY and CDR2 SMNVEV (reference sequence). This CDR3 is built from 16 residues. Trimming took 2 bases from V and 9 from J, leaving 20 bases between them. CDR3 amino acids: CASSLSGSLSSFEQFF. In nucleotides, the CDR3 is TGTGCCAGCAGTTTAAGTGGCTCCCTTTCATCATTTGAGCAGTTCTTC.

The chain couples TRBV19 to TRBJ1-5; unclear D gene. V lost 3 bases and J 9 bases, leaving 9 bases between the germline ends. CDR3 length: 12 amino acids. The V gene's germline CDR1 is LNHDA and CDR2 SQIVND (reference sequence). DNA for the CDR3: TGTGCCAGTAGTATGGCTTTTGGGCCCCAGCATTTT. Translated: CASSMAFGPQHF.

V is TRBV27 and J is TRBJ2-7; D gene unclear. This CDR3 has 14 amino acids. In germline, CDR1 is MNHEY, CDR2 SMNVEV (reference sequence). The V gene lost 0 bases and the J gene lost 3 bases, with 9 bases spanning the gap. CDR3 DNA sequence: TGTGCCAGCAGTTTATCCCCAACTCGCTACGAGCAGTACTTC. Translating gives CASSLSPTRYEQYF.

The chain has TRBV30 and TRBJ2-1, with 11 bases aligning to TRBD2. CDR1 is GTSNPN and CDR2 is SVGIG in the germline V gene (reference sequence). CDR3 length: 14 amino acids. V lost 2 bases, J lost 12 bases, and 9 bases stayed unmatched. CDR3 nucleotide sequence: TGTGCCTGGAGTCCCTCGACTAGCGGGATTCTGCAGTTCTTC. It yields the protein CAWSPSTSGILQFF.

The CDR3 spells CASSAQNSWRDTQYF. Written as DNA, the CDR3 is TGTGCCAGCTCCGCTCAAAACTCCTGGAGGGATACGCAGTATTTT. This rearrangement joins TRBV18 to TRBJ2-3; tentatively, D is TRBD2 (5 bases). This CDR3 is 15 amino acids long. Deletions cut 6 bases from V and 6 bases from J, with 19 bases between. Per germline, CDR1 KGHSH and CDR2 LQKENI. Full variable domain (outside the CDR3, taken from reference TRBV18 and TRBJ2-3): NAGVMQNPRHLVRRRGQEARLRCSPMKGHSHVYWYRQLPEEGLKFMVYLQKENIIDESGMPKERFSAEFPKEGPSILRIQQVVRGDSAAYFCASSAQNSWRDTQYFGPGTRLTVL.

The chain combines TRBV9 with TRBJ2-7; TRBD1 matches 7 bases. The CDR3 is 16 residues long. The J segment lost 1 base and the V segment lost 3 bases, leaving 10 bases of the junction unmatched. The germline gives CDR1 SGDLS, CDR2 YYNGEE. The CDR3 coding sequence is TGTGCCAGCAGCGACCCCAGGACAGGAGCTTCCTACGAGCAGTACTTC. Translated, it gives CASSDPRTGASYEQYF.

This clone was observed once. The chain is built from TRBV6-6 and TRBJ2-3; D perhaps matches TRBD2 (5 bases). Germline CDR1 reads MNHNY; CDR2 reads SVGAGI (reference sequence). V was cut by 2 bases and J by 8 bases, with 8 bases left in between. This CDR3 has 12 amino acids. The CDR3 DNA reads TGTGCCAGCAGTTACGGGAGCCTTACGCAGTATTTT. It encodes CASSYGSLTQYF.

This sequence joins TRBV28 and TRBJ2-3; D is possibly TRBD2 (6 bases). Germline CDR1 is MDHEN and CDR2 is SYDVKM. CDR3 length: 19 amino acids. V lost 7 bases and J 5 bases, leaving 31 bases between the germline ends. The CDR3 sequence: CASIPGSRSWSSAVDTQYF. The CDR3 DNA reads as TGTGCCAGCATCCCCGGTTCCCGTTCTTGGTCTAGCGCGGTAGATACGCAGTATTTT.

The V gene is TRBV11-2, the J gene TRBJ2-7, with 14 bases fitting TRBD2. Germline CDR1 SGHAT, CDR2 FQNNGV. After removal of 3 bases from V and 1 base from J, the junction contained 2 bases not matched to a gene. The CDR3 sequence is 16 residues long. In DNA, the CDR3 is TGTGCCAGCAGCTTTGGGACTAGCGGGAGTTCCTACGAGCAGTACTTC. Its protein is CASSFGTSGSSYEQYF.

The genes are TRBV9 and TRBJ2-5; 8 bases agree with TRBD2. The V segment lost 0 bases and the J segment 1 base; nucleotides outside the gene matches: 11. The CDR3 is 18 residues long. CDR1 is SGDLS and CDR2 is YYNGEE in the germline V gene. In nucleotides, the CDR3 is TGTGCCAGCAGCGTAGGCACCACTAGCGGACTGCCCCAAGAGACCCAGTACTTC. This encodes CASSVGTTSGLPQETQYF.

The chain links TRBV30 to TRBJ1-1; 8 nucleotides align to TRBD1. The CDR3 length is 12 residues. V was pared by 5 bases and J by 4 bases, with 3 bases of the junction left unmatched. Germline loops: CDR1 GTSNPN, CDR2 SVGIG (reference sequence). DNA for the CDR3: TGTGCCTGGGAAGACAGGGGCACTGAAGCTTTCTTT. Encoded protein: CAWEDRGTEAFF.

This rearrangement joins TRBV6-5 to TRBJ1-1; possible D gene TRBD1, 5 bases. Trimming removed 6 bases at V and 5 bases at J, with 19 bases between. The germline gives CDR1 MNHEY, CDR2 SVGAGI. The length of the CDR3 is 15 residues. The CDR3 DNA follows: TGTGCCAGCAGGAGCCGGGCCCCCCACAGGACTGAAGCTTTCTTT. It yields the protein CASRSRAPHRTEAFF.

In nucleotides, the CDR3 is TGTGCCAGCAGCTTAGAATGGACTAGCGGGCCTTATGAGCAGTTCTTC. As protein: CASSLEWTSGPYEQFF. The V and J genes are TRBV11-2 and TRBJ2-1; TRBD2 matches at 11 bases. CDR3 length: 16 residues. J was trimmed by 8 bases and V by 0 bases; bases with no gene match: 6. Germline V gives CDR1 SGHAT, CDR2 FQNNGV.

This chain connects TRBV7-8 to TRBJ1-3; 7 bases match TRBD1. The CDR3 is made up of 13 amino acids. Germline assignment: CDR1 SGHVS and CDR2 FQNEAQ. With V trimmed by 4 bases and J by 3 bases, 0 bases remained unmatched. The CDR3 spells CASSWDSGNTIYF. CDR3 bases: TGTGCCAGCAGCTGGGACAGTGGAAACACCATATATTTT.

The chain links TRBV28 to TRBJ1-2; no definite D call. This CDR3 is built from 12 residues. V lost 2 bases and J 8 bases, leaving 9 bases between the germline ends. CDR1 and CDR2 from the germline V gene are MDHEN and SYDVKM. The chain's CDR3 is CASSLTFEGYTF. In nucleotides, the CDR3 is TGTGCCAGCAGTTTAACTTTTGAGGGCTACACCTTC.

This clone has a single count. V and J are TRBV6-5 and TRBJ2-5, with TRBD2 identical over 8 bases. The CDR3 is 14 amino acids. V lost 8 bases, J lost 2 bases, and 7 bases stayed unmatched. Germline V gives CDR1 MNHEY, CDR2 SVGAGI. The CDR3 region has the DNA TGTGCCAGCCGGGGGGGGGCACATCAAGAGACCCAGTACTTC. Its translation: CASRGGAHQETQYF.

The chain links TRBV5-1 to TRBJ2-1; D remains unclear. Looked up from germline, CDR1 is SGHRS and CDR2 is YFSETQ. The CDR3 spans 11 residues. V was clipped by 7 bases and J by 7 bases, with 9 bases between them. As DNA, the CDR3 is TGCGCCAGCTACAACGGGAATGAGCAGTTCTTC. It codes for CASYNGNEQFF. Based on the CDR3 plus reference TRBV5-1 and TRBJ2-1, the full variable domain is KAGVTQTPRYLIKTRGQQVTLSCSPISGHRSVSWYQQTPGQGLQFLFEYFSETQRNKGNFPGRFSGRQFSNSRSEMNVSTLELGDSALYLCASYNGNEQFFGPGTRLTVL.

This clone was counted a single time. Distinct nucleotide sequences in the sample also encode this CDR3. The CDR3 protein is CASTQGFEQYF. The CDR3 DNA is TGTGCCAGCACCCAGGGGTTTGAGCAGTACTTC. The chain joins TRBV28 to TRBJ2-7, with a possible D match to TRBD1 (6 bases). The CDR3 consists of 11 residues. Germline V CDR1 and CDR2: MDHEN, SYDVKM. Trimming cost V 7 bases and J 7 bases, with 11 bases left between them.

The rearrangement links TRBV7-9 to TRBJ2-7; tentatively, D is TRBD1 (6 bases). Per the germline V gene, CDR1 is SEHNR and CDR2 is FQNEAQ (reference sequence). This CDR3 has 15 amino acids. The V and J ends lost 4 bases and 0 bases respectively, with 13 bases between them. The CDR3 spells CASSSHRGSSYEQYF. The CDR3 region has the DNA TGTGCCAGCAGCTCCCATAGGGGGAGCTCCTACGAGCAGTACTTC.

The V and J genes are TRBV4-1 and TRBJ1-5; 10 nucleotides match TRBD1. The CDR3 runs to 17 residues. The germline gives CDR1 MGHRA, CDR2 YSYEKL. The ends lost 3 bases at V and 3 bases at J; junction bases unmatched: 8. Here the CDR3 reads CASSQGRQGAINQPQHF. As DNA, the CDR3 is TGCGCCAGCAGCCAGGGGAGACAGGGGGCAATCAATCAGCCCCAGCATTTT.

The genes are TRBV18 and TRBJ1-2, with TRBD1 as a possible D gene (5 bases). Trimming left V 8 bases short and J 2 bases short, with 12 bases between. Germline CDR1 reads KGHSH; CDR2 reads LQKENI. This CDR3 is built from 13 residues. CDR3 nucleotide sequence: TGTGCCAGCACCCACGGACAAAACTATGGCTACACCTTC. Translation gives CASTHGQNYGYTF.

In DNA, the CDR3 is TGTGCCAGTAGTACAACACAGGAAACCCAGCAGTTCTTC. It codes for CASSTTQETQQFF. The rearrangement uses TRBV19 and TRBJ2-1; possibly TRBD1 for D (5 bases). The length of the CDR3 is 13 residues. CDR1 and CDR2 from the germline V gene are LNHDA and SQIVND (reference sequence). Trimming took off 4 bases at V and 11 bases at J, with 15 bases between the two ends.

This rearrangement joins TRBV2 to TRBJ2-1; TRBD2 matches 7 bases. V gave up 4 bases and J gave up 6 bases; unmatched junction bases: 6. The CDR3 has 14 residues. From germline, CDR1 is SNHLY and CDR2 FYNNEI. The CDR3 DNA is TGTGCCAGCAGTGTTGAGTCGGGAGGCAATGAGCAGTTCTTC. It specifies CASSVESGGNEQFF.

The V call is TRBV28, the J call TRBJ2-1; 7 bases align to TRBD2. Germline values: CDR1 MDHEN, CDR2 SYDVKM. CDR3 size: 15 residues. Unmatched junction bases numbered 5, after V lost 3 bases and J lost 3 bases. The CDR3 coding sequence is TGTGCCAGCAGTTTGGAGGCTAGCGGCTACAATGAGCAGTTCTTC. As protein: CASSLEASGYNEQFF.

The rearrangement uses TRBV11-2 and TRBJ1-3, with a tentative D call TRBD1 (6 bases). Germline V lookup: CDR1 SGHAT, CDR2 FQNNGV. With 7 bases removed from V and 0 bases from J, the gap between germline ends came to 10 bases. The length of the CDR3 is 14 residues. The chain's CDR3 is CASKIGGSGNTIYF. In DNA, the CDR3 is TGTGCCAGCAAGATAGGGGGCTCTGGAAACACCATATATTTT.

V is TRBV11-2 and J is TRBJ2-5, with TRBD1 matching over 10 bases. The germline V gene encodes CDR1 SGHAT and CDR2 FQNNGV. J lost 5 bases, V lost 4 bases, and 4 bases had no gene match. The CDR3 runs to 14 residues. CDR3 residues: CASSWDRGSETQYF. The CDR3 DNA follows: TGTGCCAGCAGCTGGGACAGGGGTTCGGAGACCCAGTACTTC.

Details on this clone: Germline and junction disagree at one end, which may indicate a read error. The chain has TRBV19 and TRBJ2-2; D is perhaps TRBD2 (6 bases). Germline CDR1 LNHDA, CDR2 SQIVND (reference sequence). The CDR3 is 15 amino acids. CDR3: CATRGREEDTGELLF. Here the CDR3 DNA reads TGTGCCACCCGAGGCAGGGAGGAAGACACCGGGGAGCTGCTTTTT.

This chain uses TRBV5-4 with TRBJ2-1, with D unclear. Deletions cut 6 bases from V and 5 bases from J, with 15 bases between. This CDR3 is 14 amino acids long. Germline V gene data show CDR1 as SGHNT and CDR2 as YYREEE (reference sequence). The CDR3 region is CASNSWASDNEQFF. The CDR3 region has the DNA TGTGCCAGCAACTCCTGGGCTTCCGACAATGAGCAGTTCTTC.